The 5 T cell receptor beta chains presented below share a single source sample, sequenced in a study of blood T cell repertoires in COVID-19. Some clones are missing from TCRdb's copy, which holds only in-frame ones; the method was immunoSEQ multiplex PCR. Of hundreds of thousands of clones in the sample, roughly 80% were seen once. The sample taken for sequencing was PBMCs or T cells enriched from blood (not recorded which). All receptors derive from a man aged 35 to 55 who had been exposed to COVID-19.

This CDR3 reads CATSREKGRGNQPQHF. CDR3 nucleotides: TGTGCCACCAGCAGAGAGAAGGGGAGGGGTAATCAGCCCCAGCATTTT. The V and J genes are TRBV15 and TRBJ1-5; D possibly corresponds to TRBD1 (5 bases). Between the trimmed V and J ends, which lost 0 bases and 4 bases, there was a span of 13 bases. The CDR3 has 16 amino acids. Per germline, CDR1 LNHNV and CDR2 YYDKDF (reference sequence). Based on the CDR3 plus reference TRBV15 and TRBJ1-5, the full variable domain is DAMVIQNPRYQVTQFGKPVTLSCSQTLNHNVMYWYQQKSSQAPKLLFHYYDKDFNNEADTPDNFQSRRPNTSFCFLDIRSPGLGDTAMYLCATSREKGRGNQPQHFGDGTRLSIL.

V gene TRBV5-4 combines with J gene TRBJ1-2; D uncertain. Trimming removed 0 bases at V and 4 bases at J, with 7 bases between. The CDR3 loop spans 13 amino acids. CDR1 and CDR2 (germline): SGHNT, YYREEE (reference sequence). The CDR3 bases are TGTGCCAGCAGCTTGGAGAGGGCCTATGGCTACACCTTC. Protein: CASSLERAYGYTF.

The chain combines TRBV7-9 with TRBJ1-5; TRBD1 might be the D (6 bases). Trimming cost V 1 base and J 4 bases, with 17 bases left between them. This CDR3 is built from 17 residues. The germline V gene encodes CDR1 SEHNR and CDR2 FQNEAQ (reference sequence). As DNA, the CDR3 is TGTGCCAGCAGCTTAGATGACAGGCAGTTGACAAATCAGCCCCAGCATTTT. This codes for CASSLDDRQLTNQPQHF. Supplemented by reference TRBV7-9 and TRBJ1-5, the full variable domain reads DTGVSQNPRHKITKRGQNVTFRCDPISEHNRLYWYRQTLGQGPEFLTYFQNEAQLEKSRLLSDRFSAERPKGSFSTLEIQRTEQGDSAMYLCASSLDDRQLTNQPQHFGDGTRLSIL.

The chain employs TRBV6-2 or TRBV6-3 and TRBJ1-5, with no clear D. V dropped 2 bases and J dropped 0 bases, with 5 bases sitting between them. This CDR3 region has 14 residues. Per the germline V gene, CDR1 is MNHEY and CDR2 is SVGEGT. The CDR3 loop is CASSYVDSNQPQHF. The DNA of the CDR3 is TGTGCCAGCAGTTACGTAGATAGCAATCAGCCCCAGCATTTT.

This clone was recorded a few times. The gene calls are TRBV7-2 and TRBJ1-3; no definite D call. CDR3 length equals 14 residues. CDR1 SGHTA and CDR2 FQGNSA come from the germline V gene. The V end was cut by 1 base, the J end by 5 bases, with 9 bases between. CDR3 coding DNA: TGTGCCAGCAGCTTAGGGACCGGGAGAAACACCATATATTTT. The encoded protein is CASSLGTGRNTIYF.